Detailed here is one T cell receptor beta chain. This sample is part of a study of blood T cell repertoires in COVID-19. Whole-study context: Some COVID-19 samples were acute and others convalescent; all came from the United States, Italy and Spain. From T cells, B-cell-depleted T cells, or PBMCs came the material, which was cDNA or gDNA.

Per the original methods: Amplified reference gene primers provided the basis for estimating nucleated cell counts. The protocol was immunoSEQ multiplex PCR, while the TCRdb copy is restricted to in-frame clones and leaves out a portion. V, J and clone size reflect that table, while D and trimming were determined from the DNA. The table includes about 76,000 clones, approximately 78% detected once. The ends lost 5 bases at V and 3 bases at J; junction bases unmatched: 7. Looked up from germline, CDR1 is SEHNR and CDR2 is FQNEAQ (reference sequence). The CDR3 has 15 residues. The sequence was collected from a human donor in a cohort sampled during active COVID-19. The specimen sequenced was peripheral blood. The chain combines TRBV7-9 with TRBJ2-3; 8 bases map to TRBD2. The CDR3 sequence: CASSPRGGGTDTQYF. DNA of the CDR3: TGTGCCAGCAGCCCCCGGGGGGGCGGGACAGATACGCAGTATTTT.